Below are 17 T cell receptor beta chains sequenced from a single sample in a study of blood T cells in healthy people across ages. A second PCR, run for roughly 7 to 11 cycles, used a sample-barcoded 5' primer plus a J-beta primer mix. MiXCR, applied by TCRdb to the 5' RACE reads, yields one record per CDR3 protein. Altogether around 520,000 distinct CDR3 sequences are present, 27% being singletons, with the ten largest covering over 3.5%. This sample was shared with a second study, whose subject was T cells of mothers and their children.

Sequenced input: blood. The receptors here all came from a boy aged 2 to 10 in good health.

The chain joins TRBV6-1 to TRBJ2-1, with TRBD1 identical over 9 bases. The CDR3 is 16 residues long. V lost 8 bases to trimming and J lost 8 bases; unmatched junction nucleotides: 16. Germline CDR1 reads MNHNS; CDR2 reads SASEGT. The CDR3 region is CASSNLPGQGNDEQFF. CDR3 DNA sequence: TGTGCCAGCTCCAATCTCCCGGGACAGGGTAACGATGAGCAGTTCTTC.

As DNA, the CDR3 is TGTGCCAGTAGTATAGGGGAGAGGGGATCCAATGAGCAGTTCTTC. Translating gives CASSIGERGSNEQFF. The gene calls are TRBV19 and TRBJ2-1; tentatively, D is TRBD1 or TRBD2 (5 bases each). Germline V gene lookup returns CDR1 LNHDA and CDR2 SQIVND (reference sequence). The V end was cut by 1 base, the J end by 6 bases, with 13 bases between. CDR3 length equals 15 residues. The full variable domain, its missing parts supplied by reference TRBV19 and TRBJ2-1, is DGGITQSPKYLFRKEGQNVTLSCEQNLNHDAMYWYRQDPGQGLRLIYYSQIVNDFQKGDIAEGYSVSREKKESFPLTVTSAQKNPTAFYLCASSIGERGSNEQFFGPGTRLTVL.

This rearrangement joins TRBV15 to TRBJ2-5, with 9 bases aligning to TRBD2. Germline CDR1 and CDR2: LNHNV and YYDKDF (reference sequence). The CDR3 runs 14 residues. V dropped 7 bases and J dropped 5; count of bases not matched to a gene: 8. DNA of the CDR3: TGTGCCACCACCGGCGGGAGGGGTTGGGAGACCCAGTACTTC. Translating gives CATTGGRGWETQYF.

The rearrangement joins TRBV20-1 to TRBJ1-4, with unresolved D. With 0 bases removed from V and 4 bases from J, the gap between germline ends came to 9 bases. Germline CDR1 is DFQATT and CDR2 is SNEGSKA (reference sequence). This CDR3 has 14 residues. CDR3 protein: CSARDVRYNEKLFF. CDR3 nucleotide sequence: TGCAGTGCTAGAGATGTCAGATATAATGAAAAACTGTTTTTT.

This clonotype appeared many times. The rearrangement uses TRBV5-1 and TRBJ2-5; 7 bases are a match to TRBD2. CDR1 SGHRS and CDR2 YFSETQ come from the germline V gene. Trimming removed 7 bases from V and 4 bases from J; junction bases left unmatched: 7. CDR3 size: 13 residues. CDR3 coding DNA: TGCGCCAGCTGTTTACGGACTAGAGAGACCCAGTACTTC. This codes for CASCLRTRETQYF.

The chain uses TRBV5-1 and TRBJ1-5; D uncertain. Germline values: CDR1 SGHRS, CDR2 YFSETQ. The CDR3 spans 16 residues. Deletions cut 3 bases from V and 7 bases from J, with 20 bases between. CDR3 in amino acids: CASSSSDLVRAQPQHF. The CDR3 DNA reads TGCGCCAGCAGCTCCTCGGATCTCGTAAGGGCGCAGCCCCAGCATTTT. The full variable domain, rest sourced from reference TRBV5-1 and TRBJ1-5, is KAGVTQTPRYLIKTRGQQVTLSCSPISGHRSVSWYQQTPGQGLQFLFEYFSETQRNKGNFPGRFSGRQFSNSRSEMNVSTLELGDSALYLCASSSSDLVRAQPQHFGDGTRLSIL.

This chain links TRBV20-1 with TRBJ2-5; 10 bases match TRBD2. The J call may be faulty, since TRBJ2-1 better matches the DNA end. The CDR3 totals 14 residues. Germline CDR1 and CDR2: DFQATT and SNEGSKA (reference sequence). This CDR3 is CSARLSGGADEQFF. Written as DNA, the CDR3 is TGCAGTGCTAGGTTGAGCGGGGGGGCGGATGAGCAGTTCTTC.

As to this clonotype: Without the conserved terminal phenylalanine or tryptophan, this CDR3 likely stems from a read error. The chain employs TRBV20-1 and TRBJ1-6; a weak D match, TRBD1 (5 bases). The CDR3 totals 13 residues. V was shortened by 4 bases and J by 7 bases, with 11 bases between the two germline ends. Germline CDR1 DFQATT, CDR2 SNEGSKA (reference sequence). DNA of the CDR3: TGCAGTGCTATTGACAGCTCAAATTCACCCCTCCACTCT. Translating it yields CSAIDSSNSPLHS.

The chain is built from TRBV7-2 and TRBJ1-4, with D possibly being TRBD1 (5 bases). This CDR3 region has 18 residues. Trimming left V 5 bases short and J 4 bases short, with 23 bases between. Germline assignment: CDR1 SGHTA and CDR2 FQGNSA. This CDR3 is CASSPEPGPGKGNEKLFF. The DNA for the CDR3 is TGTGCCAGCAGCCCTGAACCGGGCCCAGGGAAGGGTAATGAAAAACTGTTTTTT. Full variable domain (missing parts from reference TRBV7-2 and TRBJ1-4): GAGVSQSPSNKVTEKGKDVELRCDPISGHTALYWYRQSLGQGLEFLIYFQGNSAPDKSGLPSDRFSAERTGGSVSTLTIQRTQQEDSAVYLCASSPEPGPGKGNEKLFFGSGTQLSVL.

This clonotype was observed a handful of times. The CDR3 nucleotides are TGCAGTGCTATTACCGGGACAGGTGACAATCAGCCCCAGCATTTT. This encodes CSAITGTGDNQPQHF. This chain connects TRBV20-1 to TRBJ1-5; TRBD1 agrees at 8 bases. V was clipped by 4 bases and J by 3 bases; unmatched bases: 8. CDR3 length: 15 amino acids. Germline CDR1 and CDR2: DFQATT and SNEGSKA (reference sequence).

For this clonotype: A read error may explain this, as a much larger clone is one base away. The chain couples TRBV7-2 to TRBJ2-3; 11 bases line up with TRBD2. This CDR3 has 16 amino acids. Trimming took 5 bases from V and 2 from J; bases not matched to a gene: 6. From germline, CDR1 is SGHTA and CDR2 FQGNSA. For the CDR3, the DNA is TGTGCCAGCAGCCTACTAGCGGGGGCTAACACAGATACGCAGTATTTT. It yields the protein CASSLLAGANTDTQYF.

Here the CDR3 reads CASSHTGGYGYTF. In DNA form, the CDR3 reads TGTGCCAGCAGTCACACAGGGGGCTATGGCTACACCTTC. The V gene is TRBV7-9, the J gene TRBJ1-2; 8 nucleotides line up with TRBD1. With 6 bases clipped from V and 4 bases from J, the junction kept 4 bases outside the gene matches. The germline gives CDR1 SEHNR, CDR2 FQNEAQ (reference sequence). This CDR3 has 13 residues.

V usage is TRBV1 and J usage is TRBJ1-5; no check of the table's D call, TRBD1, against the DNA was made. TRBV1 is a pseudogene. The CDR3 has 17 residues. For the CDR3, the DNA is TGCACCAGCAGCCCAAGTAAGCCGGGACAGTCCTTTACGGCCCAGCATTTT. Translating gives CTSSPSKPGQSFTAQHF.

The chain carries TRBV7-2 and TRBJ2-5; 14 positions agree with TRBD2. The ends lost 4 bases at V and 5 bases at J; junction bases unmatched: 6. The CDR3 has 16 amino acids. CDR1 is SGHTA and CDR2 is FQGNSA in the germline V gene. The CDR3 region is CASSSVGLAGAETQYF. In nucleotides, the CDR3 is TGTGCCAGCAGCTCCGTGGGACTAGCGGGGGCTGAGACCCAGTACTTC.

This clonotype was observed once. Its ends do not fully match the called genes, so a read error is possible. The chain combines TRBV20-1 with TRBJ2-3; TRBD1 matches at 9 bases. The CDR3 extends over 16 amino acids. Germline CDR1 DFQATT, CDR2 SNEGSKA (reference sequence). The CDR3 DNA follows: TGCATTGCTAGAGATGGGGGGACAGGGTTTGTAGATACGCAGTATTTT. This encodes CIARDGGTGFVDTQYF.

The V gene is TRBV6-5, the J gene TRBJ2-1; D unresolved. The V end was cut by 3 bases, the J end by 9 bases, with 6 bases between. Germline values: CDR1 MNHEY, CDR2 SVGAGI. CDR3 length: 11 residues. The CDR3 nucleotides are TGTGCCAGCAGTTATTACGGTGAGCAGTTCTTC. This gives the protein CASSYYGEQFF.

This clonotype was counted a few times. This chain's CDR3 is CATSRGNTGGHNEQFF. The CDR3, as DNA: TGTGCCACCAGCAGAGGGAATACGGGAGGGCACAATGAGCAGTTCTTC. V is TRBV15 and J is TRBJ2-1, with TRBD2 identical over 8 bases. This CDR3 has 16 amino acids. Germline lookup yields CDR1 LNHNV and CDR2 YYDKDF (reference sequence). J gave up 5 bases and V 1 base, and 7 bases lay outside the gene matches.